A single T cell receptor (beta chain) is shown here with its context. The sample belongs to a study of blood T cell repertoires in COVID-19. Whole-study context: Whether acute or convalescent, the COVID-19 samples came from the United States, Italy and Spain. T cells, B-cell-depleted T cells, or PBMCs provided the cDNA or gDNA that served as material.

Trimming cost V 7 bases and J 4 bases, with 9 bases left between them. CDR1 and CDR2 from the germline V gene are KGHDR and SFDVKD. CDR3 length: 12 residues. As handled by the study authors: Scientists estimated how many nucleated cells there were by amplifying reference gene primers. Profiling relied on immunoSEQ multiplex PCR, and the TCRdb table lists in-frame clones only, not all of them. V, J and clone size were drawn from that table, and D and trimming were deduced from the DNA. The data show almost 25,000 clones, 75% to 90% seen once. The specimen was peripheral blood. The chain couples TRBV24-1 to TRBJ1-2, with D tentatively TRBD1 (6 bases). The sequence was collected from a human donor in a cohort sampled during active COVID-19. The CDR3 loop reads CATSETGYGYTF. CDR3 nucleotides: TGTGCCACCAGCGAGACAGGCTATGGCTACACCTTC.